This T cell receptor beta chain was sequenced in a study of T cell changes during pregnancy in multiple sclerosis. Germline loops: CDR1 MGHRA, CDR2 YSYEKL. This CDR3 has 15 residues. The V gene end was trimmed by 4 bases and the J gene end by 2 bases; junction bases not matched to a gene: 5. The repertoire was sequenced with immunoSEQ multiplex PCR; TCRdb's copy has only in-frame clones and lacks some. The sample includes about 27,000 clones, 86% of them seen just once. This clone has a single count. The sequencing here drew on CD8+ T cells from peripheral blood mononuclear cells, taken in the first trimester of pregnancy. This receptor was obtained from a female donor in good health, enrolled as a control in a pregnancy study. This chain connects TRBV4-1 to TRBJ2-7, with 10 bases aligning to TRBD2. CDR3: CASSPLAGGPYEQYF. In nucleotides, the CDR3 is TGCGCCAGCAGCCCTTTAGCGGGGGGCCCCTACGAGCAGTACTTC.